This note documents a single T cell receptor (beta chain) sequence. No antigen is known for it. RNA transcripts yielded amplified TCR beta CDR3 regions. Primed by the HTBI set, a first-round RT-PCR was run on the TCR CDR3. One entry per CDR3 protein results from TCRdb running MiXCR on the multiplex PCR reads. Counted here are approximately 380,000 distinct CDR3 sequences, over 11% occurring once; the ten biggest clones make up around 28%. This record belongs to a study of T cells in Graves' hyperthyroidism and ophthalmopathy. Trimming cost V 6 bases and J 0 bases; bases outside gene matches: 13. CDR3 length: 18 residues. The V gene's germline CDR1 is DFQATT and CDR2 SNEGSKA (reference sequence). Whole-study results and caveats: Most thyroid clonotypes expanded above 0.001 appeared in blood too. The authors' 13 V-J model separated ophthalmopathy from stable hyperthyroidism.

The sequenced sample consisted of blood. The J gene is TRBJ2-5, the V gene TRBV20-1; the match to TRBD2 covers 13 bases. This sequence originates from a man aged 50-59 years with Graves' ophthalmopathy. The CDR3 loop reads CSASRSGTSGVYQETQYF. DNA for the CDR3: TGCAGTGCCAGCAGGTCCGGGACTAGCGGGGTCTACCAAGAGACCCAGTACTTC.